The TCR beta chain described here comes from a study of blood T cell repertoires in COVID-19. TCRdb keeps only in-frame clones here, not all; method: immunoSEQ multiplex PCR. The sample has approximately 150,000 clones; roughly nine tenths are singletons. This clone turned up a few times. The germline gives CDR1 MNHEY, CDR2 SVGAGI. The CDR3 extends over 15 amino acids. The ends were cut back, 2 bases at V and 4 bases at J, with 11 bases in the middle. Participants came from 24 US areas, aged about 18 to 90 years. This TCR came from a human donor with acute COVID-19. The donor label of this sample is uncertain. The sequenced sample was PBMCs or T cells enriched from blood (not recorded which). The chain employs TRBV6-5 and TRBJ2-2, with D maybe TRBD2 (6 bases). This CDR3 reads CASSYGGLSTGELFF. The CDR3 DNA is TGTGCCAGCAGTTACGGGGGACTCTCCACCGGGGAGCTGTTTTTT.